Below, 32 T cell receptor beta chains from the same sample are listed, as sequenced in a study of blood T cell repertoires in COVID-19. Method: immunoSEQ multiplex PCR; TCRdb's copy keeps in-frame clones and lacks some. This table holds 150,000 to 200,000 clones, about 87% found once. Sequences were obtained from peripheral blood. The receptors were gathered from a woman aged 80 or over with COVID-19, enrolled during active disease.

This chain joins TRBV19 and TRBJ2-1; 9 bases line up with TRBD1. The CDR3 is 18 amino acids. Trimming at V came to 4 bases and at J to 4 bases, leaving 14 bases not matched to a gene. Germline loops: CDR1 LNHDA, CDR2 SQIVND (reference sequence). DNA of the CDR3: TGTGCCAGTAGTAGGAGAGCCGGGGCGGGACAGGGTTACAATGAGCAGTTCTTC. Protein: CASSRRAGAGQGYNEQFF. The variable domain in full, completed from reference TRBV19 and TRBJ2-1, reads DGGITQSPKYLFRKEGQNVTLSCEQNLNHDAMYWYRQDPGQGLRLIYYSQIVNDFQKGDIAEGYSVSREKKESFPLTVTSAQKNPTAFYLCASSRRAGAGQGYNEQFFGPGTRLTVL.

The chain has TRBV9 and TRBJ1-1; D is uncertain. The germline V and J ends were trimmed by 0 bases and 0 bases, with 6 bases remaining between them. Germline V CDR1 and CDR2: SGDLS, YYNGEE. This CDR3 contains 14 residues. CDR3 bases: TGTGCCAGCAGCGTAGAGGAGTTGAACACTGAAGCTTTCTTT. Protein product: CASSVEELNTEAFF.

The CDR3 region is CASSFQGSRGYTF. The CDR3 DNA follows: TGTGCCAGCAGCTTTCAGGGGAGTCGTGGCTACACCTTC. The chain is built from TRBV11-1 and TRBJ1-2, with a tentative D call TRBD1 (6 bases). Germline V gene sequence: CDR1 SGHAT, CDR2 FQDESV (reference sequence). The length of the CDR3 is 13 residues. V lost 3 bases to trimming and J lost 7 bases, with 12 bases between them.

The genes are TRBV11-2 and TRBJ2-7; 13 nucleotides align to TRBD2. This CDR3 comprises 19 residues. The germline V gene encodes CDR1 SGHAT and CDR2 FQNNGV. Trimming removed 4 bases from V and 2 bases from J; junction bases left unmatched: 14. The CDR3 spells CASSSRDTPLAGGPYEQYF. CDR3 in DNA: TGTGCCAGCAGCTCCCGGGACACACCACTAGCGGGAGGGCCCTACGAGCAGTACTTC.

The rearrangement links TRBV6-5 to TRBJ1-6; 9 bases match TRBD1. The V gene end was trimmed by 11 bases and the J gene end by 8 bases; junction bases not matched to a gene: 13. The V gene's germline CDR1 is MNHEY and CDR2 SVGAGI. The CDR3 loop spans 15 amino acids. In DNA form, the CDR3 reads TGTGCCGGCAAGCCCGACAACAGGGGGCATTCACCCCTCCACTTT. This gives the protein CAGKPDNRGHSPLHF.

CDR3 loop: CASSVLDSPDTQYF. Here the CDR3 DNA reads TGTGCCAGCAGCGTACTAGACAGCCCAGATACGCAGTATTTT. V usage is TRBV9 and J usage is TRBJ2-3, with a possible D match to TRBD1 (5 bases). CDR3 length: 14 residues. The germline V gene encodes CDR1 SGDLS and CDR2 YYNGEE. The V end was cut by 1 base, the J end by 4 bases, with 10 bases between.

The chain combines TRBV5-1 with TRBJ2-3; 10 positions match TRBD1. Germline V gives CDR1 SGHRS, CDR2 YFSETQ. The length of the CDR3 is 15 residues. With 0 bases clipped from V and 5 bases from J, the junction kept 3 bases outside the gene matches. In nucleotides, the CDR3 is TGCGCCAGCAGCTTGGTCGGGACAGGGGAAGATACGCAGTATTTT. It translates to CASSLVGTGEDTQYF. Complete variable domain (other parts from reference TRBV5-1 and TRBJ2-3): KAGVTQTPRYLIKTRGQQVTLSCSPISGHRSVSWYQQTPGQGLQFLFEYFSETQRNKGNFPGRFSGRQFSNSRSEMNVSTLELGDSALYLCASSLVGTGEDTQYFGPGTRLTVL.

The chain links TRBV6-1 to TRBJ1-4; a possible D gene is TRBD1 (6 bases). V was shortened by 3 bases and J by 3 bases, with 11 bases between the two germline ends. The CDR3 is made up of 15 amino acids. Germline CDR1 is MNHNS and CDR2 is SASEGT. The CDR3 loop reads CASSDRGAANEKLFF. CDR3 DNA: TGTGCCAGCAGTGACAGGGGAGCGGCTAATGAAAAACTGTTTTTT.

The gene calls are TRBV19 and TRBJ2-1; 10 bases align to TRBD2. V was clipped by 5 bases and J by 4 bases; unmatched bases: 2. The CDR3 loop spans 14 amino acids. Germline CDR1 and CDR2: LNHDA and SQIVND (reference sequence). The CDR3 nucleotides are TGTGCCAGTAGTCCAGCGGGAGGGTACAATGAGCAGTTCTTC. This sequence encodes CASSPAGGYNEQFF.

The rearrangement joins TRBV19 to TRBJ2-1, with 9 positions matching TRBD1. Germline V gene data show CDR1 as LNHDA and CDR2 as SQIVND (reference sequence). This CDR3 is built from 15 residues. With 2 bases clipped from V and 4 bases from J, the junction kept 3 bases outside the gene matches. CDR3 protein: CASSIMGQGYNEQFF. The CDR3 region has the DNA TGTGCCAGTAGTATAATGGGACAGGGATACAATGAGCAGTTCTTC.

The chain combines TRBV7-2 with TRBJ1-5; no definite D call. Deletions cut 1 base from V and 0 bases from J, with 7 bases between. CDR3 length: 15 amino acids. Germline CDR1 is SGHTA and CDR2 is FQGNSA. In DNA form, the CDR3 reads TGTGCCAGCAGCTTAGGCGTATATAGCAATCAGCCCCAGCATTTT. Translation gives CASSLGVYSNQPQHF.

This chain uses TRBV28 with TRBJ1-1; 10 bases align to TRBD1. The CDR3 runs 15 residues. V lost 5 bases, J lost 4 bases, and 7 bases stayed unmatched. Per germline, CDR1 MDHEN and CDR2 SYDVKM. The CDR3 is CASSALGQGGTEAFF. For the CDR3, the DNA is TGTGCCAGCAGTGCCCTCGGACAGGGGGGCACTGAAGCTTTCTTT.

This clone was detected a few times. CDR3 sequence: CASSTGQLLLSGNTIYF. Written as DNA, the CDR3 is TGTGCCAGCAGTACCGGACAACTCCTCCTTTCTGGAAACACCATATATTTT. This sequence joins TRBV6-2 or TRBV6-3 and TRBJ1-3; D is possibly TRBD1 (5 bases). V lost 5 bases and J lost 1, with 18 bases in between. CDR1 MNHEY and CDR2 SVGEGT come from the germline V gene. CDR3 length: 17 residues.

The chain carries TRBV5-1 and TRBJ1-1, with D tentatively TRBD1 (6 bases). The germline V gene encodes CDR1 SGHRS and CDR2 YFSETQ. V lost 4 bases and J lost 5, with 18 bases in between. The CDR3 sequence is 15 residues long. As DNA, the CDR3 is TGCGCCAGCAGCCCCTTCTATCCAGGGGAGACTGAAGCTTTCTTT. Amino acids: CASSPFYPGETEAFF.

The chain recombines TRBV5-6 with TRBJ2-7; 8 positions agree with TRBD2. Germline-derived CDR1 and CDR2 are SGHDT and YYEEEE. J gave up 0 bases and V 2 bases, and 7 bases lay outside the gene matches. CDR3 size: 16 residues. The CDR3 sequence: CASSFYAGGTSYEQYF. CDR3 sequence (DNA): TGTGCCAGCAGCTTTTACGCGGGAGGCACCTCCTACGAGCAGTACTTC.

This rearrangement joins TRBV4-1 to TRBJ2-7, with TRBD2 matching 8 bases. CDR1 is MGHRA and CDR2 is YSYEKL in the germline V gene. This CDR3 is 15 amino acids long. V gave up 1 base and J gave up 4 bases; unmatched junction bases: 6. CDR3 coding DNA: TGCGCCAGCAGCCAAGGTGGGAGCGGGAGTTACGAGCAGTACTTC. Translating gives CASSQGGSGSYEQYF.

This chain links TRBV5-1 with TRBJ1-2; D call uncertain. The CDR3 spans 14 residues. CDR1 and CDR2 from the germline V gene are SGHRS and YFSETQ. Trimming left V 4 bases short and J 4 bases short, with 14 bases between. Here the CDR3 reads CASSPTGLSYGYTF. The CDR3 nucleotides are TGCGCCAGCAGCCCTACGGGATTAAGCTATGGCTACACCTTC.

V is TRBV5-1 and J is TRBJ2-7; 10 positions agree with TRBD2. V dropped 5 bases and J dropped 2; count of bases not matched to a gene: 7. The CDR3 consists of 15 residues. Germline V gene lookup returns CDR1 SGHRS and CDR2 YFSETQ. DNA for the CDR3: TGCGCCAGCAGTGACCTGAGCGGGAGGGCCTACGAGCAGTACTTC. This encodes CASSDLSGRAYEQYF.

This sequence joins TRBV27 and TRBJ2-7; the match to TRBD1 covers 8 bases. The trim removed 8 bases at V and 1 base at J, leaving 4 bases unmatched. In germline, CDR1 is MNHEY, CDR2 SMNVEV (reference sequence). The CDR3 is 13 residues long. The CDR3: CASGYRGSYEQYF. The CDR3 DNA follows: TGTGCCAGCGGATACAGGGGGTCCTACGAGCAGTACTTC.

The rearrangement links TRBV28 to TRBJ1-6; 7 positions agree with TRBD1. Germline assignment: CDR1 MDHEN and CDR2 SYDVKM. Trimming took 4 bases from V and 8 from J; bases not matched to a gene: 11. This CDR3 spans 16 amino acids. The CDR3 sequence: CASSSPVTGSDSPLHF. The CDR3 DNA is TGTGCCAGCAGTTCCCCCGTGACAGGGTCAGATTCACCCCTCCACTTT.

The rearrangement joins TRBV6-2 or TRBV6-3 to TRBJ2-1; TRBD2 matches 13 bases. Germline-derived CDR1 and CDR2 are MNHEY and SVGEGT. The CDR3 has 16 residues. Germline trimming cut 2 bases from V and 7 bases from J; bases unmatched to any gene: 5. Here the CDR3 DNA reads TGTGCCAGCAGTTACGCCGGGACTAGCGGGAAAAATGAGCAGTTCTTC. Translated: CASSYAGTSGKNEQFF.

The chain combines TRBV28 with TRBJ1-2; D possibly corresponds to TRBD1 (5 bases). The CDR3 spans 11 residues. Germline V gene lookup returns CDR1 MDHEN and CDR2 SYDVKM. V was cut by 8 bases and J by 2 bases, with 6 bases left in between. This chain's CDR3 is CASGGNYGYTF. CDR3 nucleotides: TGTGCCAGCGGGGGGAACTATGGCTACACCTTC.

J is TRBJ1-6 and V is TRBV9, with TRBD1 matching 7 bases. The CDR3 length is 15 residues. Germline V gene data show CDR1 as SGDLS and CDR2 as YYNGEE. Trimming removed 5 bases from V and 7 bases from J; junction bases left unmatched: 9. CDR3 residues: CASSQTGVGNSPLHF. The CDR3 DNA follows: TGTGCCAGCAGTCAAACAGGGGTGGGAAATTCACCCCTCCACTTT.

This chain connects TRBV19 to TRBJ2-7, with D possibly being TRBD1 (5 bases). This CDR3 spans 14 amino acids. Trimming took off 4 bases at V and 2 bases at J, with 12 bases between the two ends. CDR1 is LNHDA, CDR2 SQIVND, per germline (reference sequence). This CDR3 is CASSTPGRTYEQYF. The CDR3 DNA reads TGTGCCAGTAGTACCCCAGGGCGGACCTACGAGCAGTACTTC. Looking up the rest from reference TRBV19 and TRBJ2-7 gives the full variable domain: DGGITQSPKYLFRKEGQNVTLSCEQNLNHDAMYWYRQDPGQGLRLIYYSQIVNDFQKGDIAEGYSVSREKKESFPLTVTSAQKNPTAFYLCASSTPGRTYEQYFGPGTRLTVT.

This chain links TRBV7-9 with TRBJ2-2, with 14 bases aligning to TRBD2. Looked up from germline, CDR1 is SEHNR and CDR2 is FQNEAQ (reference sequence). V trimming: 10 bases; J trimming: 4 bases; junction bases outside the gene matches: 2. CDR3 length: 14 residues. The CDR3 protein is CATGLAGGTGELFF. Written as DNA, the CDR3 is TGTGCCACCGGACTAGCGGGGGGCACCGGGGAGCTGTTTTTT. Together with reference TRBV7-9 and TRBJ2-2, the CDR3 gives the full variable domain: DTGVSQNPRHKITKRGQNVTFRCDPISEHNRLYWYRQTLGQGPEFLTYFQNEAQLEKSRLLSDRFSAERPKGSFSTLEIQRTEQGDSAMYLCATGLAGGTGELFFGEGSRLTVL.

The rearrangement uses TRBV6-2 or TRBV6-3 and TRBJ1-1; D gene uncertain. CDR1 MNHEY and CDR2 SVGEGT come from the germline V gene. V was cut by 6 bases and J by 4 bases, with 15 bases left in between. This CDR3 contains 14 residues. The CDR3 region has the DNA TGTGCCAGCAGCCCGTCCTGGCTCGCCACTGAAGCTTTCTTT. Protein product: CASSPSWLATEAFF.

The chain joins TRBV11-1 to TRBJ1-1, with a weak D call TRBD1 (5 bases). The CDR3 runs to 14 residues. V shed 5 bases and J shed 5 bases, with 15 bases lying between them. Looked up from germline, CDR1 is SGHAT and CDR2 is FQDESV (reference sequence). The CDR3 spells CASSVRAGRTEAFF. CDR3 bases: TGTGCCAGCAGCGTGCGTGCAGGGCGGACTGAAGCTTTCTTT. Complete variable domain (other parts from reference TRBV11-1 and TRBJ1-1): EAEVAQSPRYKITEKSQAVAFWCDPISGHATLYWYRQILGQGPELLVQFQDESVVDDSQLPKDRFSAERLKGVDSTLKIQPAELGDSAMYLCASSVRAGRTEAFFGQGTRLTVV.

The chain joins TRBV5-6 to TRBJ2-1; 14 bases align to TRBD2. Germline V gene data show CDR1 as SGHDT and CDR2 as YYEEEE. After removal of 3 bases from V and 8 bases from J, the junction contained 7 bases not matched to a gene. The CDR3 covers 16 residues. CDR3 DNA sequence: TGTGCCAGCAGCTCGACTAGCGGGAGGGTATTCGATGAGCAGTTCTTC. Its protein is CASSSTSGRVFDEQFF.

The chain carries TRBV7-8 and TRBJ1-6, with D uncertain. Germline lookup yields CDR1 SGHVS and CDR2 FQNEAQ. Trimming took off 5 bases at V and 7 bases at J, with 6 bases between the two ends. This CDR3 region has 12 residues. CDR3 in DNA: TGTGCCAGCAGCCCAACAAATTCACCCCTCCACTTT. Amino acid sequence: CASSPTNSPLHF.

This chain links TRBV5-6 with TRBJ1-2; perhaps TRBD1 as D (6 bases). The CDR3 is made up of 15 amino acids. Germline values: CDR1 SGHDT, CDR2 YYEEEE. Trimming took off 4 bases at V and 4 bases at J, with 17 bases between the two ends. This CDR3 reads CASSLTTGRVYGYTF. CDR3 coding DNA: TGTGCCAGCAGCCTTACAACAGGGAGGGTCTATGGCTACACCTTC.

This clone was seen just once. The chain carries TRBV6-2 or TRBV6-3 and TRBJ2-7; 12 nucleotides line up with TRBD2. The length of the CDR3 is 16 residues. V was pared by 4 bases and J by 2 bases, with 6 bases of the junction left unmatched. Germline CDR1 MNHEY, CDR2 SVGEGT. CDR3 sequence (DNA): TGTGCCAGCAGTTGGTCGACTAGCGGGGGCCCCTACGAGCAGTACTTC. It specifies CASSWSTSGGPYEQYF.

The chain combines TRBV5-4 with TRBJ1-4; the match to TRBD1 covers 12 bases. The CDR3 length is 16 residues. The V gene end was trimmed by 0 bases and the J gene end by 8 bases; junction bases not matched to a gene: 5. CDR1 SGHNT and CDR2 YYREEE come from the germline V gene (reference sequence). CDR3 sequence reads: CASSLGTGTGGEKLFF. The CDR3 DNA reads TGTGCCAGCAGCTTGGGAACCGGGACAGGGGGCGAAAAACTGTTTTTT.